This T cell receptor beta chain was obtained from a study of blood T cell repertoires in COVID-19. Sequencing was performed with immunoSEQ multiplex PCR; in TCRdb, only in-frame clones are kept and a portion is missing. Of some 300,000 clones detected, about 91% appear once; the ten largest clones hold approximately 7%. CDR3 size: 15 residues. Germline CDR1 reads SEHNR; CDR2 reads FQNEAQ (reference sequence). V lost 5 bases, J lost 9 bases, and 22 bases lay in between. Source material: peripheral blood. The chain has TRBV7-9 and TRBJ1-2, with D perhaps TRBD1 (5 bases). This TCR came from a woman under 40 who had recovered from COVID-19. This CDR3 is CASSPEAPGISSYTF. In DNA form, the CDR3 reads TGTGCCAGCAGCCCTGAGGCCCCAGGGATTAGTAGCTACACCTTC.